These 17 T cell receptor beta chains share one sample of origin, sequenced in a study of T cell repertoires in cytomegalovirus infection. Their antigen targets remain unknown. TCRdb redid the calling of the reads with MiXCR, one entry per CDR3 protein. The repertoire includes around 900,000 distinct CDR3 sequences, around 32% of them detected once, and 10% to 15% sits in the top ten. The material sequenced was cultured CD8+ T cells from PBMCs, taken from culture after CMV antigen stimulation. The receptors stem from a human donor in good health (CMV status not recorded). Some clones in this sample may be carry-over from other donors' samples.

This clonotype was observed a few times. The chain employs TRBV27 and TRBJ1-5, with 9 bases identical to TRBD1. Losses at the gene ends were 2 bases for V and 3 bases for J; bases not matched to a gene: 2. This CDR3 contains 15 residues. The V gene's germline CDR1 is MNHEY and CDR2 SMNVEV (reference sequence). CDR3 DNA: TGTGCCAGCAGTTTACAACAGGGGGCCAATCAGCCCCAGCATTTT. Amino acids: CASSLQQGANQPQHF.

A few counts support this clonotype. CDR3 in amino acids: CAISESRTQKETQYF. The CDR3 region has the DNA TGTGCCATCAGTGAATCCAGGACACAGAAAGAGACCCAGTACTTC. The V and J genes are TRBV10-3 and TRBJ2-5; D is possibly TRBD1 (5 bases). The V gene's germline CDR1 is ENHRY and CDR2 SYGVKD. Between the trimmed V and J ends, which lost 3 bases and 3 bases, there was a span of 14 bases. The CDR3 loop spans 15 amino acids.

This chain joins TRBV7-6 and TRBJ2-7, with 7 bases identical to TRBD2. The CDR3 spans 15 residues. The V gene end was trimmed by 0 bases and the J gene end by 5 bases; junction bases not matched to a gene: 7. Germline V gene lookup returns CDR1 SGHVS and CDR2 FNYEAQ. The CDR3 bases are TGTGCCAGCAGCTTAGCGAGGGAGGGTATCGACGAGCAGTACGTC. The encoded protein is CASSLAREGIDEQYV.

This clonotype has more than one count but fewer than ten. This sequence joins TRBV6-1 and TRBJ2-3, with TRBD1 as a possible D gene (5 bases). The CDR3 sequence is 16 residues long. The V end lost 7 bases, the J end lost 3 bases, and 20 bases lay between the germline ends. Germline CDR1 and CDR2: MNHNS and SASEGT. The CDR3 region is CASTVTFRARTDTQYF. DNA of the CDR3: TGTGCCAGCACCGTAACATTCAGGGCTCGGACAGATACGCAGTATTTT.

The chain is built from TRBV28 and TRBJ2-6, with TRBD1 as a possible D gene (5 bases). Between the trimmed V and J ends, which lost 2 bases and 3 bases, there was a span of 14 bases. Germline V gene sequence: CDR1 MDHEN, CDR2 SYDVKM. This CDR3 comprises 17 residues. The CDR3 DNA reads TGTGCCAGCAGTTTAGAACAGGTCTCTGGTGGGGCCAACGTCCTGACTTTC. This translates into CASSLEQVSGGANVLTF.

V is TRBV29-1 and J is TRBJ2-7; D ambiguous. The germline V gene has CDR1 SQVTM and CDR2 ANQGSEA. There are 13 residues in the CDR3. Between the trimmed V and J ends, which lost 7 bases and 1 base, there was a span of 14 bases. CDR3 amino acids: CSAQIPRSYEQYF. The CDR3 bases are TGCAGCGCCCAAATACCGCGTTCCTACGAGCAGTACTTC.

This clonotype was counted between two and nine times. The gene calls are TRBV27 and TRBJ2-2, with D perhaps given as TRBD1 or TRBD2 (6 bases each). V dropped 2 bases and J dropped 10 bases, with 17 bases sitting between them. The CDR3 runs 15 residues. CDR1 and CDR2 from the germline V gene are MNHEY and SMNVEV (reference sequence). The CDR3 DNA follows: TGTGCCAGCAGTTTAGGATATGCCGGGGGCCAGGAGCTGTTTTTT. Protein sequence: CASSLGYAGGQELFF.

The gene calls are TRBV7-2 and TRBJ2-1; 7 nucleotides agree with TRBD2. V dropped 7 bases and J dropped 8; count of bases not matched to a gene: 8. Germline assignment: CDR1 SGHTA and CDR2 FQGNSA. This CDR3 contains 13 residues. CDR3 residues: CASTLKGRDEQFF. CDR3 DNA sequence: TGTGCCAGCACTCTCAAGGGGAGGGATGAGCAGTTCTTC. The whole variable domain, remainder taken from reference TRBV7-2 and TRBJ2-1, is GAGVSQSPSNKVTEKGKDVELRCDPISGHTALYWYRQSLGQGLEFLIYFQGNSAPDKSGLPSDRFSAERTGGSVSTLTIQRTQQEDSAVYLCASTLKGRDEQFFGPGTRLTVL.

The chain combines TRBV12-3 or TRBV12-4 with TRBJ1-2; TRBD1 might be the D (5 bases). The CDR3 runs 13 residues. The V end was cut by 10 bases, the J end by 4 bases, with 16 bases between. The DNA of the CDR3 is TGTGCCATCCTTGGAGGGGACCCCTATGGCTACACCTTC. It specifies CAILGGDPYGYTF.

This clonotype occurred a few times. The chain employs TRBV7-6 and TRBJ2-4; 7 bases map to TRBD1. CDR3 length: 15 residues. Germline-derived CDR1 and CDR2 are SGHVS and FNYEAQ. J lost 8 bases, V lost 2 bases, and 9 bases had no gene match. As DNA, the CDR3 is TGTGCCAGCAGCTTATCCCAGGGGGACGTGGACATTCAGTACTTC. Its protein is CASSLSQGDVDIQYF.

The chain is built from TRBV7-9 and TRBJ2-3; possible D gene TRBD2, 6 bases. Per the germline V gene, CDR1 is SEHNR and CDR2 is FQNEAQ (reference sequence). This CDR3 is 14 amino acids long. V gave up 11 bases and J gave up 2 bases, with 17 bases separating them. CDR3 nucleotide sequence: TGTGCCGGGAAATCGACTAGTCCCACAGATACGCAGTATTTT. This codes for CAGKSTSPTDTQYF.

This clonotype has just a few counts. The chain employs TRBV23-1 and TRBJ1-5; possibly TRBD1 for D (5 bases). TRBV23-1 is known as an ORF, though its function is uncertain. V was pared by 0 bases and J by 4 bases, with 10 bases between. The CDR3 runs 15 residues. CDR3 DNA: TGCGCCAGCAGTCAATCAAGACAGCTTAATCAGCCCCAGCATTTT. The encoded protein is CASSQSRQLNQPQHF.

The chain combines TRBV6-1 with TRBJ1-2; D remains ambiguous. The germline V gene has CDR1 MNHNS and CDR2 SASEGT. There are 11 residues in the CDR3. V lost 11 bases, J lost 8 bases, and 15 bases lay in between. CDR3 region: CACPVPRGYTF. As DNA, the CDR3 is TGTGCCTGCCCGGTGCCCAGGGGCTACACCTTC.

The chain employs TRBV11-2 and TRBJ2-5; 13 bases are a match to TRBD2. This CDR3 contains 16 residues. Germline V CDR1 and CDR2: SGHAT, FQNNGV. V trimming: 5 bases; J trimming: 5 bases; junction bases outside the gene matches: 8. Here the CDR3 DNA reads TGTGCCAGCAGCACGTGGACTAGCGGGGGAGGTGAGACCCAGTACTTC. It translates to CASSTWTSGGGETQYF.

The chain has TRBV6-2 or TRBV6-3 and TRBJ1-1; D is ambiguous. Germline V lookup: CDR1 MNHEY, CDR2 SVGEGT. This CDR3 contains 12 residues. The CDR3 region is CATRGGGTEAFF. The CDR3 DNA follows: TGTGCAACCCGGGGTGGAGGCACTGAAGCTTTCTTT.

This clonotype turned up a few times. The CDR3 loop is CANKGEGPGNTIYF. As DNA, the CDR3 is TGTGCCAATAAAGGGGAGGGGCCTGGAAACACCATATATTTT. The V and J genes are TRBV7-9 and TRBJ1-3; perhaps TRBD1 as D (5 bases). The CDR3 is 14 amino acids. From germline, CDR1 is SEHNR and CDR2 FQNEAQ (reference sequence). V was trimmed by 10 bases and J by 2 bases, leaving 15 bases between them.

Comment on this clonotype: A read error may be the cause here, since a much bigger clone is one base away. The CDR3 spells CASSLGWGQDIRYF. The CDR3 DNA is TGTGCCAGCAGCCTAGGTTGGGGGCAGGACATTCGGTACTTC. The V gene is TRBV7-2, the J gene TRBJ2-4; the D gene is possibly TRBD1 (6 bases). CDR3 length: 14 amino acids. The germline V gene has CDR1 SGHTA and CDR2 FQGNSA.